These 13 T cell receptor beta chains came from one sample sequenced in a study of shared clonotypes between healthy human individuals. Repertoires were generated with immunoSEQ multiplex PCR, while TCRdb's copy carries only in-frame clones and drops some. The sample includes 950,000 to 1,200,000 clones, approximately 80% of them seen just once. Sequenced material: memory CD4+ T cells from PBMCs. As for subset: CD45RA-negative fraction. These TCRs come from a man between 18 and 29 years old in good health. Some clones in this sample may be carry-over from other donors' samples.

This clone was seen more than once but under ten times. The chain combines TRBV7-2 with TRBJ2-5; D gene uncertain. V was trimmed by 9 bases and J by 2 bases, leaving 10 bases between them. Germline V CDR1 and CDR2: SGHTA, FQGNSA. The CDR3 has 12 residues. As DNA, the CDR3 is TGTGCCAGTGCCGGTTTGCAAGAGACCCAGTACTTC. This encodes CASAGLQETQYF.

The chain is built from TRBV29-1 and TRBJ1-2; 12 bases match TRBD1. Germline V lookup: CDR1 SQVTM, CDR2 ANQGSEA. V lost 5 bases and J lost 5; bases outside the gene matches: 18. CDR3 length: 18 amino acids. In DNA, the CDR3 is TGCAGCGTTCCCATAAGGGGGACAGGGGGCTCGAGACTGTATGGCTACACCTTC. It is translated as CSVPIRGTGGSRLYGYTF.

This clone was observed a few times. V and J are TRBV28 and TRBJ2-1; 10 nucleotides match TRBD2. The germline CDR1 and CDR2 sequences are MDHEN and SYDVKM. V lost 5 bases to trimming and J lost 9 bases; unmatched junction nucleotides: 10. CDR3 length: 15 residues. In DNA, the CDR3 is TGTGCCAGCAGTGTCAGGCTAGCGGGAGCTCCTGAGCAGTTCTTC. Translation: CASSVRLAGAPEQFF. Combining the CDR3 with reference TRBV28 and TRBJ2-1 gives the whole variable domain DVKVTQSSRYLVKRTGEKVFLECVQDMDHENMFWYRQDPGLGLRLIYFSYDVKMKEKGDIPEGYSVSREKKERFSLILESASTNQTSMYLCASSVRLAGAPEQFFGPGTRLTVL.

This sequence joins TRBV4-1 and TRBJ2-3; tentative D call: TRBD1 (6 bases). V was shortened by 0 bases and J by 4 bases, with 11 bases between the two germline ends. This CDR3 region has 15 residues. The germline CDR1 and CDR2 sequences are MGHRA and YSYEKL. The CDR3 bases are TGCGCCAGCAGCCAAGAATTACAGGGAGCAGATACGCAGTATTTT. It is translated as CASSQELQGADTQYF.

The rearrangement joins TRBV28 to TRBJ1-2; TRBD1 is a possible D gene (6 bases). The CDR3 length is 13 residues. CDR1 MDHEN and CDR2 SYDVKM come from the germline V gene. Trimming took 5 bases from V and 2 from J, leaving 9 bases between them. CDR3 in DNA: TGTGCCAGCAGTAGGGACACAAACTATGGCTACACCTTC. Its protein is CASSRDTNYGYTF.

The chain employs TRBV6-5 and TRBJ2-7; D gene uncertain. The CDR3 is 13 residues long. Trimming took off 2 bases at V and 3 bases at J, with 8 bases between the two ends. Looked up from germline, CDR1 is MNHEY and CDR2 is SVGAGI. CDR3 bases: TGTGCCAGCAGTTACCCTCCCGGCTACGAGCAGTACTTC. The encoded protein is CASSYPPGYEQYF.

The V call is TRBV10-1, the J call TRBJ1-2, with D perhaps TRBD1 (5 bases). V was trimmed by 6 bases and J by 8 bases, leaving 19 bases between them. This CDR3 has 14 residues. In germline, CDR1 is WNHNN, CDR2 SYGVQD (reference sequence). CDR3 in DNA: TGCGCCAGCAGACATCGGGACGGCGGGGAGGGCTACACCTTC. Amino acid sequence: CASRHRDGGEGYTF.

As to this clone: The junction does not match germline at one end; this may be a read error. The CDR3 loop reads CASSVGLARKKF. The CDR3 DNA sequence: TGTGCCAGCAGCGTGGGACTAGCTCGCAAAAAATTC. This sequence joins TRBV5-6 and TRBJ2-7, with 9 bases fitting TRBD2. The germline gives CDR1 SGHDT, CDR2 YYEEEE. CDR3 length equals 12 residues.

This clone was observed a few times. The sample contains more than one DNA sequence encoding this CDR3. The chain uses TRBV7-8 and TRBJ1-1; weak D call: TRBD1 (5 bases). From germline, CDR1 is SGHVS and CDR2 FQNEAQ. V dropped 1 base and J dropped 2 bases, with 8 bases sitting between them. This CDR3 spans 14 amino acids. This CDR3 reads CASSLVQGNTEAFF. The CDR3 DNA reads as TGTGCCAGCAGCTTAGTTCAGGGTAACACTGAAGCTTTCTTT.

The table lists this clone with a few counts. The gene calls are TRBV25-1 and TRBJ1-5; possible D gene TRBD1, 6 bases. The ends were cut back, 5 bases at V and 3 bases at J, with 11 bases in the middle. The CDR3 extends over 14 amino acids. Germline V gene lookup returns CDR1 MGHDK and CDR2 SYGVNS. The CDR3 nucleotides are TGTGCCAGCAGTAAGACAGGTCCCAATCAGCCCCAGCATTTT. This encodes CASSKTGPNQPQHF.

The gene calls are TRBV27 and TRBJ1-4, with a weak D call TRBD1 (5 bases). The CDR3 has 14 residues. CDR1 MNHEY and CDR2 SMNVEV come from the germline V gene (reference sequence). V dropped 4 bases and J dropped 8 bases, with 14 bases sitting between them. The CDR3 DNA follows: TGTGCCAGCAGTTGGGCAGGGAACTACGAAAAACTGTTTTTT. Its protein is CASSWAGNYEKLFF.

The table lists this clone with a few counts. The CDR3 protein is CASSISGGQQETQYF. As DNA, the CDR3 is TGTGCCAGTAGTATAAGCGGGGGACAGCAAGAGACCCAGTACTTC. The chain is built from TRBV19 and TRBJ2-5; D might be TRBD2 (8 bases). Trimming left V 2 bases short and J 2 bases short, with 12 bases between. The length of the CDR3 is 15 residues. CDR1 and CDR2 (germline): LNHDA, SQIVND (reference sequence). Full variable domain (rest looked up from reference TRBV19 and TRBJ2-5): DGGITQSPKYLFRKEGQNVTLSCEQNLNHDAMYWYRQDPGQGLRLIYYSQIVNDFQKGDIAEGYSVSREKKESFPLTVTSAQKNPTAFYLCASSISGGQQETQYFGPGTRLLVL.

The genes are TRBV15 and TRBJ2-3; D not resolved. The CDR3 spans 18 residues. Trimming left V 1 base short and J 1 base short, with 18 bases between. Germline V lookup: CDR1 LNHNV, CDR2 YYDKDF (reference sequence). Here the CDR3 reads CATSRGLTPTPGTDTQYF. The CDR3 DNA reads as TGTGCCACCAGCAGAGGTCTGACCCCAACCCCTGGCACAGATACGCAGTATTTT.